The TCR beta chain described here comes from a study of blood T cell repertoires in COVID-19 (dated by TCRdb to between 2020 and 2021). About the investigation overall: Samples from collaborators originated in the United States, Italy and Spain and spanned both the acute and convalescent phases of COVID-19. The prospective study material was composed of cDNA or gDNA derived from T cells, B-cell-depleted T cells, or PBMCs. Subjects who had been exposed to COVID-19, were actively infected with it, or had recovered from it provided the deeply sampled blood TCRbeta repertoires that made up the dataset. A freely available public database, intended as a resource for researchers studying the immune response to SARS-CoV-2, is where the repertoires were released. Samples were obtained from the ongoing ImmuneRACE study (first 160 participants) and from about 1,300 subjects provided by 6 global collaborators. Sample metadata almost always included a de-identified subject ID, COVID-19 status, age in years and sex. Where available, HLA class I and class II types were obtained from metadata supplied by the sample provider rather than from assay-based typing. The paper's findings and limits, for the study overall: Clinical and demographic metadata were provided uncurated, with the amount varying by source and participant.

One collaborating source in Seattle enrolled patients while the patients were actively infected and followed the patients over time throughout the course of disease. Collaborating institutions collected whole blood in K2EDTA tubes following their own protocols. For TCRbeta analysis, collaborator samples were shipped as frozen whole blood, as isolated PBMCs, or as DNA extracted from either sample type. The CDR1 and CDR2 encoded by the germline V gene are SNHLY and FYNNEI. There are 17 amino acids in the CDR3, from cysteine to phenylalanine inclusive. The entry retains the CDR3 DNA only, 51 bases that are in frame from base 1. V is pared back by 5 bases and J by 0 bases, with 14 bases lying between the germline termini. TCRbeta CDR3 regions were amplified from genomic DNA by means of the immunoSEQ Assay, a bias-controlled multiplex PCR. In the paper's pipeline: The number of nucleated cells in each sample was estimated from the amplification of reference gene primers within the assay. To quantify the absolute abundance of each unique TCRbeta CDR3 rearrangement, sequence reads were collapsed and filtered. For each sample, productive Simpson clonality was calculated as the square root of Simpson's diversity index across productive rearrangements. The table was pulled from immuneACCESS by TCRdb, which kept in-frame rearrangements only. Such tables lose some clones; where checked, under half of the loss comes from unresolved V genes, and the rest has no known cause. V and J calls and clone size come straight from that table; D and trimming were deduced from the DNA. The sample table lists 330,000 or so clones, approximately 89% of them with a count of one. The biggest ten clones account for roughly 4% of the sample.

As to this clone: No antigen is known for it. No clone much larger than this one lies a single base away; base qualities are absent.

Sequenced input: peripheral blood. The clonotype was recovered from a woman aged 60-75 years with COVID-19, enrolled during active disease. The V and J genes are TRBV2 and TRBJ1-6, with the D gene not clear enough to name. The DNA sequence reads TGTGCCAGCAGTCCTGCTCCACCGAGCTCCTATAATTCACCCCTCCACTTT. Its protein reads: CASSPAPPSSYNSPLHF.